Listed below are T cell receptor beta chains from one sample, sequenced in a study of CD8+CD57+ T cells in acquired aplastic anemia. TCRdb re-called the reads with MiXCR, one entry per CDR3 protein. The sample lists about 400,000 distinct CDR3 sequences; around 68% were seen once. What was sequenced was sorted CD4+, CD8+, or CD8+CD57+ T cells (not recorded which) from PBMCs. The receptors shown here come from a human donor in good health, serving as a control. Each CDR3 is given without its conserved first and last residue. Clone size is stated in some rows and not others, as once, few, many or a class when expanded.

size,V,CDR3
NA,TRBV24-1,ATSAAEDEQF
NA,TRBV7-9,ASSRNRERGGKRQY
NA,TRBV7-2,ASSPLRD
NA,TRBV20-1,SANGLFQETQY
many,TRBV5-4,ASSLGSPNSGNTIY
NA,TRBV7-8,ASSSQGGDRPQE
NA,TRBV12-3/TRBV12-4,ATTDREQPQH
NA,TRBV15,ATSPSSHGEQY
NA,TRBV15,ATSRGLRDSEQF
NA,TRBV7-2,ASSPHRDYEDT
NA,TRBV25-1,ASSDTRQGLGKAQY
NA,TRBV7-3,ASSFGGDQPQY
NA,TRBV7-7,ASSLTGTVNNEQYEQY
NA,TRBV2,ASSAGQGAYEQY
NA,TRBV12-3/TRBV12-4,ASRRLTGGPDTQF
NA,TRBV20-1,SARVPGQGYEQF
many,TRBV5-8,ASSLGAGAYEQY
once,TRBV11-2,ASSLNAGGAANTEAF
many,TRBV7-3,ASSPRTGGPGELF
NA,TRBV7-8,ASRKEAGAINTGELF
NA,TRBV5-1,ASSSLYRSLPS
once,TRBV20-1,SARDPTGTDSPLH
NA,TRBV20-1,SARDAGGGV
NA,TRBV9,ASSAPTVGNQPQH
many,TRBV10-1,AVRGATDTQY
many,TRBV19,ASSDWDQRVAF
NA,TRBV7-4,ASSVSSGPLDEST
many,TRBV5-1,ASSLENSGGAPDTQY
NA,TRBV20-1,SALRQGPYELF
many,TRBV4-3,ASSHDLGNEQF
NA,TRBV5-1,ASSLGGVRGQY
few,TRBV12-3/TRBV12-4,ASSRSSTNYEQY
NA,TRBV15,ATSRDSGSGANVLT
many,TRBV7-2,ASFTGGSGANVLT
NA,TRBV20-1,SARESGAGGYT
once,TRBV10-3,AISDRTDTQY
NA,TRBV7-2,ASSLVGLRQTQY
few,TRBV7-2,ASSLGDSRGYT
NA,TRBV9,ASSHSDREHTYY
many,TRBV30,AWSVATDTQY
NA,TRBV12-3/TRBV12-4,ASSLEAGIDTEA